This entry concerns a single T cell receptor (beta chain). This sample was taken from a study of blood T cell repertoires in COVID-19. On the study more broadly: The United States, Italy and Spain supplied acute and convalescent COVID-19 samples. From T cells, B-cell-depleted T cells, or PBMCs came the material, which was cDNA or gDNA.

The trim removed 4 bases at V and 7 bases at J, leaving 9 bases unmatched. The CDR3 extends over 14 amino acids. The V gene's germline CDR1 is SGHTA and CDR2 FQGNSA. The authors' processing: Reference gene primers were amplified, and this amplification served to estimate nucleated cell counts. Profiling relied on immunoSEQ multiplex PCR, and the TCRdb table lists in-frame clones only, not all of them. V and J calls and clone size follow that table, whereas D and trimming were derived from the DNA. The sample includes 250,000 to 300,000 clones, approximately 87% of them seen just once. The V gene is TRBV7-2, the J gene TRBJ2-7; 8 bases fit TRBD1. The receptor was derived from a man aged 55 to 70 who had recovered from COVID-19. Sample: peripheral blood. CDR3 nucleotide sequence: TGTGCCAGCAGCTCCGGGCAGGGGGCGAGGGAGCAGTACTTC. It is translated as CASSSGQGAREQYF.